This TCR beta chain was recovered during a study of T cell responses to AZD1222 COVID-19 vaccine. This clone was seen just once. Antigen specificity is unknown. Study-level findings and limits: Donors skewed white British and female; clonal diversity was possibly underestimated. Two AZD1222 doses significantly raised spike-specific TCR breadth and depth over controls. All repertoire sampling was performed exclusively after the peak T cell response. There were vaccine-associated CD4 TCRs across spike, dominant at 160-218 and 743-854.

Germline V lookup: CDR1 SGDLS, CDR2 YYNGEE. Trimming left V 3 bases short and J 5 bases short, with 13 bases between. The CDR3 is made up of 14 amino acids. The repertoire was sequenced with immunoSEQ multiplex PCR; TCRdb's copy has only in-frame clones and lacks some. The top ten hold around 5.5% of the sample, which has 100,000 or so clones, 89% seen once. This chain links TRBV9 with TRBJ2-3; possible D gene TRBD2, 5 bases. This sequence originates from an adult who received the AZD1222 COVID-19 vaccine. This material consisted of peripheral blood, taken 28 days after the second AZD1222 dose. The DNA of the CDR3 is TGTGCCAGCAGCGCGACTCCGGGGAAAGATACGCAGTATTTT. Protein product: CASSATPGKDTQYF. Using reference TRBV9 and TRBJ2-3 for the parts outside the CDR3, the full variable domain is DSGVTQTPKHLITATGQRVTLRCSPRSGDLSVYWYQQSLDQGLQFLIQYYNGEERAKGNILERFSAQQFPDLHSELNLSSLELGDSALYFCASSATPGKDTQYFGPGTRLTVL.